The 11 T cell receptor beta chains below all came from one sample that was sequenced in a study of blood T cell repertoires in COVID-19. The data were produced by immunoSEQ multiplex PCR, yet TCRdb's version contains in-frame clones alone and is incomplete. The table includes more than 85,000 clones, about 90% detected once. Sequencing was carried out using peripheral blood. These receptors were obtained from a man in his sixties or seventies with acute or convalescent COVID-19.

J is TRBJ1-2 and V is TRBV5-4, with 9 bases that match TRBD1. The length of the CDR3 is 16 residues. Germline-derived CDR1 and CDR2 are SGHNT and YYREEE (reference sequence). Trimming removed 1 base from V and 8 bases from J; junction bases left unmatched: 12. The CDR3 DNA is TGTGCCAGCAGCTTGCCGACAGGGGGAACTATTGTCGGCTACACCTTC. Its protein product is CASSLPTGGTIVGYTF.

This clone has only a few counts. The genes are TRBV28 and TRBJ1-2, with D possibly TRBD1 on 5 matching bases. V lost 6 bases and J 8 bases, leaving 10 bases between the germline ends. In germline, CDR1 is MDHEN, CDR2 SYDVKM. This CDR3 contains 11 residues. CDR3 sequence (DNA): TGTGCCAGCAGGGCGGGACCGGGCTACACCTTC. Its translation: CASRAGPGYTF.

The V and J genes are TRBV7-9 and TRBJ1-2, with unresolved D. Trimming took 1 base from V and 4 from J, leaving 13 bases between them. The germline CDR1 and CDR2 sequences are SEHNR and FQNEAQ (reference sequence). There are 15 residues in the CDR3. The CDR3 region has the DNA TGTGCCAGCAGCTTAGAGGGAGGGAAGTCCTATGGCTACACCTTC. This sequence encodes CASSLEGGKSYGYTF.

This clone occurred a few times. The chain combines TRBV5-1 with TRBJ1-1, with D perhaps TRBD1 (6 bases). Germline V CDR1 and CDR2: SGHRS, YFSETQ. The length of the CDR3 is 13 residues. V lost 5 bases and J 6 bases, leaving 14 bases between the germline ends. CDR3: CASSLGGAPEAFF. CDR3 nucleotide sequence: TGCGCCAGCAGTCTCGGGGGGGCCCCTGAAGCTTTCTTT.

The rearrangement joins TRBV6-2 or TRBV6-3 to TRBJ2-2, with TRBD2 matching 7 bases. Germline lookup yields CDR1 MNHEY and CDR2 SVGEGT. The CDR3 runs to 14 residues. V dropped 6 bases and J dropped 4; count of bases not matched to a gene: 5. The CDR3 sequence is CASSLSGVTGELFF. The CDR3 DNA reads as TGTGCCAGCAGCCTAAGCGGGGTCACCGGGGAGCTGTTTTTT.

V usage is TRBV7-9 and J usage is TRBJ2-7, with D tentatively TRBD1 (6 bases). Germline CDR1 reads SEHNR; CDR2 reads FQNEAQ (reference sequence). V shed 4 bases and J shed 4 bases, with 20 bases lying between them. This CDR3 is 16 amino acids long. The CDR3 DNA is TGTGCCAGCAGCTCCCACAGGGACGCGACCCCGTACGAGCAGTACTTC. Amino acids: CASSSHRDATPYEQYF.

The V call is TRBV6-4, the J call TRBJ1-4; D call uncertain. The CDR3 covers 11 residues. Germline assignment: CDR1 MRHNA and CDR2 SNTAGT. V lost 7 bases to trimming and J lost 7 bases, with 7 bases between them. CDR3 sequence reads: CASTFPEKLFF. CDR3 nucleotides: TGTGCCAGCACCTTCCCTGAAAAACTGTTTTTT.

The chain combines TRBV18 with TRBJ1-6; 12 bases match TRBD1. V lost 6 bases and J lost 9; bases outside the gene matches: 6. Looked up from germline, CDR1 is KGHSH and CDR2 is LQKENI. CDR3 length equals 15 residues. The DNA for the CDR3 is TGTGCCAGCTCCCCCGGGACAGGGGGCTCTTCACCCCTCCACTTT. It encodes CASSPGTGGSSPLHF.

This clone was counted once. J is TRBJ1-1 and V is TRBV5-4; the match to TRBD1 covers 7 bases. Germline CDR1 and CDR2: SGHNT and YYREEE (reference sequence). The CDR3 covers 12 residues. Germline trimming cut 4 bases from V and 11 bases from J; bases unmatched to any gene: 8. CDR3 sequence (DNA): TGTGCCAGCAGCGACCCACAGGGGTTTGCTTTCTTT. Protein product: CASSDPQGFAFF.

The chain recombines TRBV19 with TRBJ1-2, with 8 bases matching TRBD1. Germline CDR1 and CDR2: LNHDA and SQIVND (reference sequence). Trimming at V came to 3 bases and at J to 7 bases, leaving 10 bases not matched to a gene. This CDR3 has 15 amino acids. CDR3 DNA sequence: TGTGCCAGTAGTATCCCCCGGACAGGGAAAGCTGGCTACACCTTC. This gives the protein CASSIPRTGKAGYTF.

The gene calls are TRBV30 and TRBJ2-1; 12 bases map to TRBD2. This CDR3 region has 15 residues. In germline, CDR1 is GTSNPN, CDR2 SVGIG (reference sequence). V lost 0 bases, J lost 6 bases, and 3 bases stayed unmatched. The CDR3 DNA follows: TGTGCCTGGAGTGTACTGACTAGCGGGGGCAATGAGCAGTTCTTC. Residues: CAWSVLTSGGNEQFF.